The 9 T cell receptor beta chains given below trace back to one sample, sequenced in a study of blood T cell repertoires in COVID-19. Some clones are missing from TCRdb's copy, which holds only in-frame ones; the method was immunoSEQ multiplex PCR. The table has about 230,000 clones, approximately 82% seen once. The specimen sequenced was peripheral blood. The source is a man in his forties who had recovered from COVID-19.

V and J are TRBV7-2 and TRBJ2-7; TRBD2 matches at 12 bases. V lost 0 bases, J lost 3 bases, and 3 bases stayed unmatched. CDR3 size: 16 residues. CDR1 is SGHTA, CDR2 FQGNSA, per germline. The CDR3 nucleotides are TGTGCCAGCAGCTTAGCGCTGGGACTAGCGGGCTACGAGCAGTACTTC. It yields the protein CASSLALGLAGYEQYF.

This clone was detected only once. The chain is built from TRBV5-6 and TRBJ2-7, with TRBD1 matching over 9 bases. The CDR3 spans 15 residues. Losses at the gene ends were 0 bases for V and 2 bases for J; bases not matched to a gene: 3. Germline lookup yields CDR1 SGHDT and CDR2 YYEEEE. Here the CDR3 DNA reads TGTGCCAGCAGCTTGGCGGACAGGGGAACCTACGAGCAGTACTTC. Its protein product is CASSLADRGTYEQYF.

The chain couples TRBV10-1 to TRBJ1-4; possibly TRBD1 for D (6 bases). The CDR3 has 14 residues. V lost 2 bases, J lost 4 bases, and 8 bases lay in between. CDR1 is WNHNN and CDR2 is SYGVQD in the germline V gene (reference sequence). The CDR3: CASSEDRSNEKLFF. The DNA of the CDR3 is TGCGCCAGCAGTGAGGACAGGAGTAATGAAAAACTGTTTTTT.

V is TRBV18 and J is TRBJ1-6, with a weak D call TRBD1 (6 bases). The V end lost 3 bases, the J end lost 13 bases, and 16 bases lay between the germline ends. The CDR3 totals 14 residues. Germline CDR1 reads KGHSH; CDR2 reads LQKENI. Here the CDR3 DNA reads TGTGCCAGCTCACCGGGGAGGGGGGCTTACCCCCTCCACTTT. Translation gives CASSPGRGAYPLHF. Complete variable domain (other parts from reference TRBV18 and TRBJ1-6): NAGVMQNPRHLVRRRGQEARLRCSPMKGHSHVYWYRQLPEEGLKFMVYLQKENIIDESGMPKERFSAEFPKEGPSILRIQQVVRGDSAAYFCASSPGRGAYPLHFGNGTRLTVT.

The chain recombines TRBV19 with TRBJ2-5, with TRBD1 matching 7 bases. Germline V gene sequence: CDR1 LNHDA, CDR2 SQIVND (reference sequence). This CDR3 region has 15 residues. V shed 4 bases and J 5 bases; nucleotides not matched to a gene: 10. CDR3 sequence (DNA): TGTGCCAGTAGTACCCGACAGGGACAAAGGGAGACCCAGTACTTC. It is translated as CASSTRQGQRETQYF.

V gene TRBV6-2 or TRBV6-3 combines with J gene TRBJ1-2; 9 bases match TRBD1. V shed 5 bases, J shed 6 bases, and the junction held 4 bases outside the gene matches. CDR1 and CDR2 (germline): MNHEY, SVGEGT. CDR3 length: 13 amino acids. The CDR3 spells CASSTTGGNGYTF. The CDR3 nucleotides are TGTGCCAGCAGTACCACAGGGGGCAATGGCTACACCTTC.

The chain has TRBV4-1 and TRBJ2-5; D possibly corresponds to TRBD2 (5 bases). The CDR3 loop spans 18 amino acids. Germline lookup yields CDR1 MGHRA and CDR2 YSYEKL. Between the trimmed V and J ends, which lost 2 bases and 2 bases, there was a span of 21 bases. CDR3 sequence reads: CASSQIGPIWTLQETQYF. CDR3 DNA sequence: TGCGCCAGCAGCCAAATAGGTCCCATTTGGACTTTACAAGAGACCCAGTACTTC.

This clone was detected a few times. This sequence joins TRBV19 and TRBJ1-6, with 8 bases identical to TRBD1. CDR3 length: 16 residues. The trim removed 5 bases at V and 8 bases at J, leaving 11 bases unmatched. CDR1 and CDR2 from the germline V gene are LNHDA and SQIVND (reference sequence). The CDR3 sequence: CASSVTGTGFYSPLHF. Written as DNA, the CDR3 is TGTGCCAGTAGTGTAACCGGGACAGGATTTTATTCACCCCTCCACTTT.

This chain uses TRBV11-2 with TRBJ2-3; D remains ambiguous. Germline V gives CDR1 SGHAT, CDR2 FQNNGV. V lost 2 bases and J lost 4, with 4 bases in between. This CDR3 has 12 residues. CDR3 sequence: CASSLLADTQYF. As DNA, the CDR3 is TGTGCCAGCAGCTTATTAGCAGATACGCAGTATTTT.